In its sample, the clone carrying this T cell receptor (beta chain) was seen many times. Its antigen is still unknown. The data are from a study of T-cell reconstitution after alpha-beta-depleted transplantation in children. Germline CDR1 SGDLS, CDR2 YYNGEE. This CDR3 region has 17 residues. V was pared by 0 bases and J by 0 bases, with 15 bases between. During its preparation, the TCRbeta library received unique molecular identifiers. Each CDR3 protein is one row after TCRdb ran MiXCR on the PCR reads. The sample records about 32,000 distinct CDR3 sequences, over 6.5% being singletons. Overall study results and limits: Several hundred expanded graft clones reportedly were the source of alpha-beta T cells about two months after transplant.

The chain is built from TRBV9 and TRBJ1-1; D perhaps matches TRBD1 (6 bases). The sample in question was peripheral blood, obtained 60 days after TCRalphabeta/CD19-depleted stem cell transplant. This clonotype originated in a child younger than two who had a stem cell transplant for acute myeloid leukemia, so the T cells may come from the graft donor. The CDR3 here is CASSVVRRGRMNTEAFF. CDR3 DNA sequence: TGTGCCAGCAGCGTAGTTCGCAGGGGTAGAATGAACACTGAAGCTTTCTTT.